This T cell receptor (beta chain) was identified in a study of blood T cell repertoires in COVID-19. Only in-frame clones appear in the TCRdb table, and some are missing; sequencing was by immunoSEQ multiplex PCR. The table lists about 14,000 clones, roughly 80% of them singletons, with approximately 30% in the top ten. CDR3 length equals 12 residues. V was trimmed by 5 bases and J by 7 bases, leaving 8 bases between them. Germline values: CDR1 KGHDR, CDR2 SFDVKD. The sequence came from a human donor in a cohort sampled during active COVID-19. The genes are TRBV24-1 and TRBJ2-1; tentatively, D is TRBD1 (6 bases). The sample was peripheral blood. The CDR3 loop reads CATSARGNEQFF. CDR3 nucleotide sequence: TGTGCCACCAGTGCCAGGGGTAATGAGCAGTTCTTC.